A selection of T cell receptor beta chains follows, all from one sample in a study of T cell repertoires in cytomegalovirus infection. TCRdb fed the reads into MiXCR, producing one record per CDR3 protein. Among 680,000 or so distinct CDR3 sequences listed, about a third were seen once. The sample comprised PBMCs. The receptors here all came from a human donor in good health (CMV status not recorded). Some clones in this sample may be carry-over from other donors' samples. CDR3s include the opening cysteine and the closing phenylalanine or tryptophan. D genes are given only for firm matches. Clone size, where shown, is once, few, many, or a class for clones that have expanded.

clone_size: NA
v_call: TRBV20-1
d_call: NA
j_call: TRBJ2-7
cdr3_nt: TGCAGTGCTAGACTGGAAACCTACGAGCAGTACTTC
cdr3_aa: CSARLETYEQYF

clone_size: NA
v_call: TRBV10-3
d_call: NA
j_call: TRBJ2-7
cdr3_nt: TGTGCCACGCGCCTATTACCCTCCTACGAGCAGTACTTC
cdr3_aa: CATRLLPSYEQYF

clone_size: NA
v_call: TRBV12-3/TRBV12-4
d_call: TRBD1
j_call: TRBJ1-6
cdr3_nt: TGTGCCAGCAGTTTAGACGACAGGGATAATTCACCCCTCCACTTT
cdr3_aa: CASSLDDRDNSPLHF

clone_size: few
v_call: TRBV5-5
d_call: NA
j_call: TRBJ1-1
cdr3_nt: TGTGCCAGCAGCTTGGGTGCTGGGGCTTGGACTGAAGCTTTCTTT
cdr3_aa: CASSLGAGAWTEAFF

clone_size: NA
v_call: TRBV7-8
d_call: NA
j_call: TRBJ2-2
cdr3_nt: TGTGCCAGCACCTGGCGCGTGCTTGGGAACACCGGGGAGCTGTTTTTT
cdr3_aa: CASTWRVLGNTGELFF

clone_size: NA
v_call: TRBV27
d_call: NA
j_call: TRBJ1-5
cdr3_nt: TGTGCCAGCAGTTTAAAACAGCCCCAGCATTTT
cdr3_aa: CASSLKQPQHF

clone_size: few
v_call: TRBV7-9
d_call: NA
j_call: TRBJ1-6
cdr3_nt: TGTGCCAGCAGCTCACCCGGGACAAATAAAGCCCTCCACTTT
cdr3_aa: CASSSPGTNKALHF

clone_size: few
v_call: TRBV7-2
d_call: TRBD1
j_call: TRBJ1-2
cdr3_nt: TGTGCCAGCACTCTACAACAGGGGACGCCGAACTATGGCTACACCTTC
cdr3_aa: CASTLQQGTPNYGYTF

clone_size: NA
v_call: TRBV6-6
d_call: NA
j_call: TRBJ2-7
cdr3_nt: TGTGCCAGCAGTTCGCCGGGAACCTACTCCTACGAGCAGTACTTC
cdr3_aa: CASSSPGTYSYEQYF

clone_size: many
v_call: TRBV6-1
d_call: NA
j_call: TRBJ1-1
cdr3_nt: TGTGCCAGCTCGCAGTTCGCGAACGAAGCTTTCTTT
cdr3_aa: CASSQFANEAFF

clone_size: NA
v_call: TRBV5-8
d_call: NA
j_call: TRBJ1-1
cdr3_nt: TGTGCCAGCAGCTTGTGGGGGGTTGGCAGCCCGAACACTGAAGCTTTCTTT
cdr3_aa: CASSLWGVGSPNTEAFF

clone_size: few
v_call: TRBV12-3/TRBV12-4
d_call: TRBD1
j_call: TRBJ1-6
cdr3_nt: TGTGCCAGCAGTTTGAGGACAGGGGAAAGTTCACCCCTCCACTTT
cdr3_aa: CASSLRTGESSPLHF

clone_size: few
v_call: TRBV11-3
d_call: NA
j_call: TRBJ2-3
cdr3_nt: TGTGCCAGCAGCTTTGGCTCCACGGCGGGCACAGATACGCAGTATTTT
cdr3_aa: CASSFGSTAGTDTQYF

clone_size: NA
v_call: TRBV25-1
d_call: TRBD1
j_call: TRBJ2-5
cdr3_nt: TGTGCCAGCAGTGAATACCTTGCCGGGACAGGGGTGGACCAAGAGACCCAGTACTTC
cdr3_aa: CASSEYLAGTGVDQETQYF

clone_size: NA
v_call: TRBV10-2
d_call: NA
j_call: TRBJ2-5
cdr3_nt: TGCGCCACCAGTGCCACGGCCCAGGAGACCCAGTACTTC
cdr3_aa: CATSATAQETQYF

clone_size: many
v_call: TRBV18
d_call: NA
j_call: TRBJ1-1
cdr3_nt: TGTGCCAGCTCACCTACGGGGGGGGGCACTGAAGCTTTCTTT
cdr3_aa: CASSPTGGGTEAFF

clone_size: many
v_call: TRBV6-1
d_call: NA
j_call: TRBJ1-5
cdr3_nt: TGTGCCAGCAGTGAAGGAGCGGTAGGGATCAATCAGCCCCAGCATTTT
cdr3_aa: CASSEGAVGINQPQHF

clone_size: few
v_call: TRBV7-8
d_call: TRBD2
j_call: TRBJ2-1
cdr3_nt: TGTGCCAGCAGCTTAGCGATTCGGGAGGTCGGCAATGAGCAGTTCTTC
cdr3_aa: CASSLAIREVGNEQFF

clone_size: NA
v_call: TRBV7-2
d_call: TRBD1
j_call: TRBJ1-6
cdr3_nt: TGTGCCAGCAGATACGACAGGGGGGGAGAGACATTT
cdr3_aa: CASRYDRGGETF

clone_size: many
v_call: TRBV7-6
d_call: NA
j_call: TRBJ2-2
cdr3_nt: TGTGCCAGCAGCTCTTTAGGAGCCGGGGAGCTGTTTTTT
cdr3_aa: CASSSLGAGELFF